The present T cell receptor (beta chain) was sequenced within a study of T-cell memory formation after mild COVID-19. From the 5' RACE reads, TCRdb called clonotypes with MiXCR, one entry per CDR3 protein. Of 250,000 or so distinct CDR3 sequences in the sample, about 20% are singletons; the top ten hold under 30%. The table lists this clonotype with a few counts. As yet, its antigen is unknown. Study-wide results and limits: CD8+ contracting clones occupied EMRA, while CD4+ ones occupied mainly CM and EM.

This CDR3 has 14 residues. Germline-derived CDR1 and CDR2 are SGHTA and FQGNSA. V gave up 1 base and J gave up 5 bases, with 10 bases separating them. The V and J genes are TRBV7-2 and TRBJ2-3, with D possibly matching TRBD1 (5 bases). The specimen was PBMCs or a T cell subset sorted from them (not recorded which). The sequence was collected from a man younger than 30 who had mild COVID-19 (a few samples of this study predate the infection). Cell type and time point are not known. The CDR3 nucleotides are TGTGCCAGCAGCTTAGATCCAGGGCTAGATACGCAGTATTTT. Protein: CASSLDPGLDTQYF.